This T cell receptor (beta chain) was identified during a study of cytomegalovirus exposure and HLA in healthy donors. Study-level information: An earlier analysis identified approximately 110 million unique TCR beta sequences in some 180 million T cells. Counted in an early data release were tens of millions of unique TCRs from HLA-typed donors. Whole-study results and caveats: Sequencing artifact likely explains a cluster of highly shared sequence variants. Association of a missense DCLRE1C variant with TCR beta V- and J-gene trimming was reported in a later analysis.

In germline, CDR1 is SGHRS, CDR2 YFSETQ. The germline V and J ends were trimmed by 5 bases and 7 bases, with 17 bases remaining between them. The CDR3 totals 14 residues. In the case of this clone: Antigen: not known.

PCR employed 60 Vbeta and 13 Jbeta primers. Repertoires were generated with immunoSEQ multiplex PCR, while TCRdb's copy carries only in-frame clones and drops some. The top ten hold around 6.3% of the sample, which has 150,000 to 200,000 clones, roughly 80% seen once. This TCR came from a woman between 50 and 59 years old in good health and CMV-seropositive. Sample: PBMCs. The V and J genes are TRBV5-1 and TRBJ2-3; a possible D gene is TRBD2 (5 bases). The CDR3 loop reads CASSVNGVLNTQYF. DNA for the CDR3: TGCGCCAGCAGTGTGAACGGGGTTTTAAATACGCAGTATTTT. The full variable domain, completed using reference TRBV5-1 and TRBJ2-3, is KAGVTQTPRYLIKTRGQQVTLSCSPISGHRSVSWYQQTPGQGLQFLFEYFSETQRNKGNFPGRFSGRQFSNSRSEMNVSTLELGDSALYLCASSVNGVLNTQYFGPGTRLTVL.